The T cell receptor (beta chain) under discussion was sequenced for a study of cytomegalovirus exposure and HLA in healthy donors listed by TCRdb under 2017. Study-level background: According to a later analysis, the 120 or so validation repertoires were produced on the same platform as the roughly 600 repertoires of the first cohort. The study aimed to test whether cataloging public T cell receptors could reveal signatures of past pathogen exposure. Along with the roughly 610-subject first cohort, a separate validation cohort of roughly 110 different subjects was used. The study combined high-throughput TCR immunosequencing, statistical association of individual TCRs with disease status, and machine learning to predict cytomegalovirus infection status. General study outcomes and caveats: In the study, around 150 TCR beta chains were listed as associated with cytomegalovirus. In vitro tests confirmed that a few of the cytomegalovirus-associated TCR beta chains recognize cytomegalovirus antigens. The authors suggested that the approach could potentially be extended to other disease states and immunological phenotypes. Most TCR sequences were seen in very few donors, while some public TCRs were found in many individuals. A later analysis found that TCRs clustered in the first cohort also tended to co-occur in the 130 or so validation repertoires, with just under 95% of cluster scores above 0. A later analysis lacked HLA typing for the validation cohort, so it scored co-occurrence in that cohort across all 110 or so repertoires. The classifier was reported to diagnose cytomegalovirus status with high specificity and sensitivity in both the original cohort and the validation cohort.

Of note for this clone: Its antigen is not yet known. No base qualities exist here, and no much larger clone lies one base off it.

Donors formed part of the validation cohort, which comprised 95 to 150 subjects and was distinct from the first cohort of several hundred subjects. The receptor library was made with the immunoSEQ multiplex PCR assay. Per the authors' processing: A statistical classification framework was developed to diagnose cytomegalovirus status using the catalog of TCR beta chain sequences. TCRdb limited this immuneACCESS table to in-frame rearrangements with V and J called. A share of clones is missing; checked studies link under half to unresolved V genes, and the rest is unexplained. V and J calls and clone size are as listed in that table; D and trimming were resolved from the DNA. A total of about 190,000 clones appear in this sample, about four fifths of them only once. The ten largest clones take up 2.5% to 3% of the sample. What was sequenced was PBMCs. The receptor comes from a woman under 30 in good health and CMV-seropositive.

The nucleotide sequence is given as TGTGCCATCAGTGGCAGGGGCTACGAGCAGTACTTC. It is translated as CAISGRGYEQYF. The rearranged segments are TRBV10-3 and TRBJ2-7; a weak D assignment points to TRBD1 (6 bases agree). The CDR3 spans 12 residues, from the cysteine through the phenylalanine. Here the CDR3 DNA is all that survives: 36 bases in frame from base 1. Based on the germline V gene, the CDR1 and CDR2 sequences are ENHRY and SYGVKD. Trimming at the junction amounts to 4 bases on V and 3 bases on J, and the germline ends lie 7 bases apart.